The subject of this entry is one T cell receptor (beta chain). Its cognate antigen is unknown. The entry originates in a study of graft-versus-host responses after intestinal transplantation. Study context: Transplants given to recipients were multivisceral, liver-intestinal, or isolated intestinal. Every transplant recipient was induced with anti-thymocyte globulin, then maintained on tacrolimus and steroids for roughly 3 years.

Trimming took 2 bases from V and 7 from J; bases not matched to a gene: 17. The CDR3 spans 18 residues. Germline V lookup: CDR1 MNHNS, CDR2 SASEGT. The study, taken as a whole, reports: GvH clones detected in recipient marrow included some appearing first in ileum or blood. The study found high graft-versus-host to host-versus-graft clonal ratios in allografts of patients with graft-donor T cell macrochimerism.

Only in-frame clones appear in the TCRdb table, and some are missing; sequencing was by immunoSEQ multiplex PCR. The sample lists about 120,000 clones, 75% to 95% occurring once. The TCR was taken from a human donor who received an intestinal transplant. The chain carries TRBV6-1 and TRBJ2-1; 7 nucleotides match TRBD2. Source: unstimulated CD4+ T cells sorted from spleen or lymph node cells, taken before intestinal transplant. The CDR3 protein is CASSEHPNLAAQGNEQFF. The CDR3 DNA reads as TGTGCCAGCAGTGAACACCCAAACCTAGCGGCTCAAGGTAATGAGCAGTTCTTC.